A selection of T cell receptor beta chains follows, all from one sample in a study of OX40 agonist ivuxolimab in advanced cancers. Profiling relied on immunoSEQ multiplex PCR, and the TCRdb table lists in-frame clones only, not all of them. The sample includes about 84,000 clones, roughly nine tenths of them seen just once. Sequences were derived from CD4+ or CD8+ T cells sorted from blood, sampled in a trial of the OX40 agonist ivuxolimab. All receptors derive from an adult with an advanced solid tumor such as melanoma, head and neck, liver or kidney cancer. Each CDR3 is given with its conserved first and last residue. D genes are given only for firm matches. Only part of the rows carry a size: once, few, many, or a class if the clone is expanded.

v_call: TRBV28; clone_size: NA; j_call: TRBJ2-1; cdr3_length: 16; d_call: NA; cdr3_aa: CASSFGGKGTYNEQFF; cdr3_nt: TGTGCCAGCAGTTTTGGAGGGAAAGGGACCTACAATGAGCAGTTCTTC
v_call: TRBV11-2; clone_size: NA; j_call: TRBJ2-5; cdr3_length: 14; d_call: NA; cdr3_aa: CASSLGDRQETQYF; cdr3_nt: TGTGCCAGCAGCTTAGGCGACAGACAAGAGACCCAGTACTTC
v_call: TRBV4-2; clone_size: few; j_call: TRBJ1-1; cdr3_length: 15; d_call: NA; cdr3_aa: CASSPTTGQNTEAFF; cdr3_nt: TGTGCCAGCAGCCCCACGACAGGCCAGAACACTGAAGCTTTCTTT
v_call: TRBV4-2; clone_size: NA; j_call: TRBJ2-5; cdr3_length: 16; d_call: TRBD2; cdr3_aa: CASSQGSSGVQETQYF; cdr3_nt: TGTGCCAGCAGCCAAGGGTCTAGCGGAGTCCAAGAGACCCAGTACTTC
v_call: TRBV25-1; clone_size: NA; j_call: TRBJ2-1; cdr3_length: 15; d_call: NA; cdr3_aa: CASSGADPRSREQFF; cdr3_nt: TGTGCCAGCAGTGGGGCGGACCCCCGGTCTCGCGAGCAGTTCTTC
v_call: TRBV28; clone_size: NA; j_call: TRBJ1-2; cdr3_length: 12; d_call: NA; cdr3_aa: CASSFVRQGYTF; cdr3_nt: TGTGCCAGCAGTTTTGTCAGGCAGGGCTACACCTTC
v_call: TRBV7-9; clone_size: once; j_call: TRBJ1-1; cdr3_length: 16; d_call: NA; cdr3_aa: CASSLGPGSIVPEAFF; cdr3_nt: TGTGCCAGCAGCTTAGGTCCAGGGAGCATCGTCCCTGAAGCTTTCTTT
v_call: TRBV7-9; clone_size: NA; j_call: TRBJ1-5; cdr3_length: 14; d_call: NA; cdr3_aa: CASSLAAGNQPQHF; cdr3_nt: TGTGCCAGCAGCTTAGCAGCGGGGAATCAGCCCCAGCATTTT
v_call: TRBV6-1; clone_size: NA; j_call: TRBJ1-1; cdr3_length: 15; d_call: NA; cdr3_aa: CASSARWGVNTEAFF; cdr3_nt: TGTGCCAGCAGTGCCAGGTGGGGCGTGAACACTGAAGCTTTCTTT
v_call: TRBV6-6; clone_size: NA; j_call: TRBJ2-7; cdr3_length: 14; d_call: TRBD2; cdr3_aa: CASSLAGEVYEQYF; cdr3_nt: TGTGCCAGCAGTCTAGCGGGTGAGGTCTACGAGCAGTACTTC
v_call: TRBV19; clone_size: NA; j_call: TRBJ2-7; cdr3_length: 15; d_call: NA; cdr3_aa: CASSNPVQGRNEQYF; cdr3_nt: TGTGCCAGTAGTAACCCCGTACAGGGGAGGAACGAGCAGTACTTC